This T cell receptor beta chain originates from a study of radiation and T cells in renal cell carcinoma. Study findings and constraints: Pretreatment tumor biopsies were lacking, so baseline clonotypes are unknown. From baseline, blood top tumor clonotypes peaked at 2 weeks post-radiation.

Profiled with immunoSEQ multiplex PCR; TCRdb holds only in-frame clones, not every one. The sample yields roughly 49,000 clones, around three quarters seen once. As regards this clone: Its antigen is as yet unknown.

Time point here: blood 2 weeks post-SBRT. Regarding treatment: 15 Gy SBRT to primary tumor, nephrectomy 4 weeks later. Blood was sampled at baseline, 2 weeks and 4 weeks after SBRT. Germline V gives CDR1 MNHEY, CDR2 SVGAGI. The CDR3 is 13 amino acids. V gave up 3 bases and J gave up 5 bases, with 10 bases separating them. Specimen: blood, collected from a patient whose treatment included radiotherapy and nephrectomy. The chain carries TRBV6-5 and TRBJ2-5; the D is unclear. The TCR was taken from a woman aged 70 to 79 with renal cell carcinoma. The CDR3 protein is CASSYGYRETQYF. The CDR3 DNA follows: TGTGCCAGCAGTTATGGGTATAGGGAGACCCAGTACTTC.